One sample yielded the 5 T cell receptor beta chains listed below, sequenced in a study of blood T cell repertoires in COVID-19. Using immunoSEQ multiplex PCR, the repertoire was profiled, and TCRdb retains in-frame clones only, with some absent. Altogether more than 300,000 clones are present, around 89% being singletons, with the ten largest covering less than 1.5%. Sequenced: PBMCs or T cells enriched from blood (not recorded which). The receptors shown here come from a woman aged 18 to 35 who had recovered from COVID-19.

As regards this clone: Germline and junction disagree at one end, which may indicate a read error. Here the CDR3 DNA reads TGTGCCAGCAGTCCCAGCCGGACACATATCACGCTCTTC. Its translation: CASSPSRTHITLF. The V gene is TRBV28, the J gene TRBJ2-1; a possible D gene is TRBD1 (5 bases). Looked up from germline, CDR1 is MDHEN and CDR2 is SYDVKM. The CDR3 is 13 residues long. Using reference TRBV28 and TRBJ2-1 for the parts outside the CDR3, the full variable domain is DVKVTQSSRYLVKRTGEKVFLECVQDMDHENMFWYRQDPGLGLRLIYFSYDVKMKEKGDIPEGYSVSREKKERFSLILESASTNQTSMYLCASSPSRTHITLFGPGTRLTVL.

This sequence joins TRBV7-6 and TRBJ2-3; 9 bases are a match to TRBD2. Losses at the gene ends were 3 bases for V and 2 bases for J; bases not matched to a gene: 12. The CDR3 loop spans 18 amino acids. Germline V gene sequence: CDR1 SGHVS, CDR2 FNYEAQ. The CDR3 DNA follows: TGTGCCAGCAGCTTCTCGTCGAGAGCGGGGGGAAACACAGATACGCAGTATTTT. Protein product: CASSFSSRAGGNTDTQYF.

The V gene is TRBV4-2, the J gene TRBJ1-2, with 7 positions matching TRBD1. The germline CDR1 and CDR2 sequences are LGHNA and YNFKEQ. The CDR3 length is 17 residues. V was clipped by 4 bases and J by 7 bases; unmatched bases: 18. The CDR3: CASSLRLGQMRSGGYTF. In nucleotides, the CDR3 is TGTGCCAGCAGCCTGAGATTGGGACAGATGCGTTCTGGTGGCTACACCTTC.

The V gene is TRBV28, the J gene TRBJ1-3; no firm D call. The germline V gene encodes CDR1 MDHEN and CDR2 SYDVKM. Trimming shortened V by 3 bases and J by 0 bases, and 9 bases separated the two germline ends. This CDR3 is 15 amino acids long. The CDR3 reads CASSLSAISGNTIYF. In DNA, the CDR3 is TGTGCCAGCAGTTTGTCTGCGATCTCTGGAAACACCATATATTTT.

The V gene is TRBV5-1, the J gene TRBJ1-6; D uncertain. The CDR3 has 14 residues. V was clipped by 0 bases and J by 6 bases, with 7 bases between them. Germline values: CDR1 SGHRS, CDR2 YFSETQ. CDR3 residues: CASSLGEGNSPLHF. The CDR3 bases are TGCGCCAGCAGCTTGGGGGAGGGTAATTCACCCCTCCACTTT. Filled out from reference TRBV5-1 and TRBJ1-6, the complete variable domain reads KAGVTQTPRYLIKTRGQQVTLSCSPISGHRSVSWYQQTPGQGLQFLFEYFSETQRNKGNFPGRFSGRQFSNSRSEMNVSTLELGDSALYLCASSLGEGNSPLHFGNGTRLTVT.